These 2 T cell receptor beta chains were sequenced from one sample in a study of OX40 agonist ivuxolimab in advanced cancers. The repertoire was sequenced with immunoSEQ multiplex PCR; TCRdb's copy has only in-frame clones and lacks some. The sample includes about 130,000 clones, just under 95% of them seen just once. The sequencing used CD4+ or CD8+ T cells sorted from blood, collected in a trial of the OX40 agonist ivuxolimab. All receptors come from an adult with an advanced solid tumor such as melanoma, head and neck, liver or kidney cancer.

CDR3 amino acids: CASSLPGQGAYEQYF. In nucleotides, the CDR3 is TGTGCCAGCAGCTTACCGGGACAGGGGGCCTACGAGCAGTACTTC. This rearrangement joins TRBV13 to TRBJ2-7; 11 nucleotides agree with TRBD1. CDR1 is PRHDT, CDR2 FYEKMQ, per germline (reference sequence). V dropped 2 bases and J dropped 2; count of bases not matched to a gene: 2. This CDR3 contains 15 residues.

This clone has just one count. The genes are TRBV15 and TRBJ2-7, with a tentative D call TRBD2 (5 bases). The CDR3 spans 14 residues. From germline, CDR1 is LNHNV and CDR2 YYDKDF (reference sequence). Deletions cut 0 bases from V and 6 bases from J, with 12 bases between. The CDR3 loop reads CATSRDPRGIEQYF. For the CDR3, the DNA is TGTGCCACCAGCAGAGACCCTCGGGGAATCGAGCAGTACTTC.